Listed here are 20 T cell receptor beta chains from one sample, sequenced in a study of blood T cell repertoires in COVID-19 (dated by TCRdb to about 2020). Library method: the immunoSEQ multiplex PCR assay. TCRdb stores this immuneACCESS table with in-frame sequences only. Part of the clones is absent; in the studies checked, under half of the shortfall reflects unresolved V genes, and no reason is known for the rest. Across this sample there are about 190,000 clones, with under 85% seen only once. The ten largest clonotypes hold roughly 17% of the sample. The material sequenced was peripheral blood. These receptors were taken from a man in his sixties with active or convalescent COVID-19.

V gene TRBV27 combines with J gene TRBJ2-7, with a weak D call TRBD2 (6 bases). Trimming took off 5 bases at V and 0 bases at J, with 20 bases between the two ends. The CDR3 loop spans 17 amino acids. Germline CDR1 reads MNHEY; CDR2 reads SMNVEV (reference sequence). CDR3 DNA sequence: TGTGCCAGCAGTCCACCCTTTTTCGGGAGCCCCTCCTACGAGCAGTACTTC. It specifies CASSPPFFGSPSYEQYF.

This clone was seen a few times. V gene TRBV11-3 combines with J gene TRBJ2-2; 8 nucleotides line up with TRBD2. Germline lookup yields CDR1 SGHNT and CDR2 YENEEA. This CDR3 contains 16 residues. V dropped 0 bases and J dropped 3; count of bases not matched to a gene: 3. In DNA form, the CDR3 reads TGTGCCAGCAGCTTAGAAAGTAGCGGGGACACCGGGGAGCTGTTTTTT. Protein: CASSLESSGDTGELFF.

V is TRBV2 and J is TRBJ2-2, with a weak D call TRBD2 (5 bases). CDR1 and CDR2 from the germline V gene are SNHLY and FYNNEI. Trimming stripped 6 bases from V and 7 bases from J, with 12 bases between. The CDR3 extends over 13 amino acids. CDR3 in amino acids: CASRAEAHGELFF. The CDR3 DNA follows: TGTGCCAGCAGGGCGGAGGCACACGGGGAGCTGTTTTTT.

V is TRBV5-1 and J is TRBJ2-3, with TRBD2 identical over 10 bases. V was pared by 9 bases and J by 4 bases, with 8 bases of the junction left unmatched. The CDR3 is 14 amino acids. CDR1 SGHRS and CDR2 YFSETQ come from the germline V gene. The CDR3 protein is CATSLAGVSDTQYF. The CDR3 bases are TGCGCCACCTCTCTAGCGGGAGTCTCAGATACGCAGTATTTT.

In DNA form, the CDR3 reads TGCAGCTACCGGGACAGGGCTTCCTACGAGCAGTACTTC. This codes for CSYRDRASYEQYF. V gene TRBV29-1 combines with J gene TRBJ2-7; TRBD1 matches 9 bases. The trim removed 8 bases at V and 1 base at J, leaving 6 bases unmatched. Germline assignment: CDR1 SQVTM and CDR2 ANQGSEA. The CDR3 runs to 13 residues.

The gene calls are TRBV9 and TRBJ2-5; 7 bases map to TRBD1. Per germline, CDR1 SGDLS and CDR2 YYNGEE. The ends lost 3 bases at V and 4 bases at J; junction bases unmatched: 6. This CDR3 contains 14 residues. CDR3: CASSEGAGRETQYF. In nucleotides, the CDR3 is TGTGCCAGCAGCGAGGGGGCGGGCCGAGAGACCCAGTACTTC.

The rearrangement links TRBV19 to TRBJ2-1; 12 bases are shared with TRBD1. CDR1 is LNHDA and CDR2 is SQIVND in the germline V gene (reference sequence). This CDR3 comprises 16 residues. With 3 bases clipped from V and 12 bases from J, the junction kept 12 bases outside the gene matches. CDR3 protein: CASSIGAGQGAYVQFF. CDR3 coding DNA: TGTGCCAGTAGTATTGGAGCGGGACAGGGGGCCTATGTGCAGTTCTTC.

As regards this clone: In the same sample, other DNA sequences code for this CDR3. The V call is TRBV7-8, the J call TRBJ2-7, with 8 bases identical to TRBD1. The CDR3 length is 14 residues. The V segment lost 3 bases and the J segment 3 bases; nucleotides outside the gene matches: 4. Germline values: CDR1 SGHVS, CDR2 FQNEAQ. CDR3 amino acids: CASSLSGTGYEQYF. CDR3 coding DNA: TGTGCCAGCAGCTTGTCAGGGACAGGCTACGAGCAGTACTTC. Variable domain in full (rest from reference TRBV7-8 and TRBJ2-7): GAGVSQSPRYKVAKRGQDVALRCDPISGHVSLFWYQQALGQGPEFLTYFQNEAQLDKSGLPSDRFFAERPEGSVSTLKIQRTQQEDSAVYLCASSLSGTGYEQYFGPGTRLTVT.

Only a few counts were recorded for this clone. The gene calls are TRBV5-4 and TRBJ1-2, with 7 nucleotides matching TRBD1. This CDR3 has 16 residues. CDR1 and CDR2 from the germline V gene are SGHNT and YYREEE (reference sequence). V lost 4 bases, J lost 4 bases, and 13 bases stayed unmatched. The CDR3 region is CASSPIRGQLIYGYTF. The CDR3 DNA is TGTGCCAGCAGCCCCATACGGGGACAGCTTATCTATGGCTACACCTTC.

This chain connects TRBV2 to TRBJ2-3; 7 bases map to TRBD2. Germline loops: CDR1 SNHLY, CDR2 FYNNEI. The CDR3 is 15 residues long. After removal of 5 bases from V and 3 bases from J, the junction contained 8 bases not matched to a gene. CDR3 bases: TGTGCCAGCAGTCCCGTTGGGGGGGAGACAGATACGCAGTATTTT. It codes for CASSPVGGETDTQYF. Combining the CDR3 with reference TRBV2 and TRBJ2-3 gives the whole variable domain EPEVTQTPSHQVTQMGQEVILRCVPISNHLYFYWYRQILGQKVEFLVSFYNNEISEKSEIFDDQFSVERPDGSNFTLKIRSTKLEDSAMYFCASSPVGGETDTQYFGPGTRLTVL.

This rearrangement joins TRBV10-2 to TRBJ2-5; tentatively, D is TRBD2 (5 bases). The ends were cut back, 2 bases at V and 4 bases at J, with 11 bases in the middle. This CDR3 is 14 amino acids long. The germline gives CDR1 WSHSY, CDR2 SAAADI. The CDR3 region is CASSEGFRGETQYF. The CDR3 bases are TGCGCCAGCAGTGAGGGTTTTCGGGGAGAGACCCAGTACTTC.

The rearrangement uses TRBV7-2 and TRBJ1-1; D unclear. Trimming took 4 bases from V and 0 from J, leaving 12 bases between them. The CDR3 consists of 15 residues. The germline V gene encodes CDR1 SGHTA and CDR2 FQGNSA. The CDR3 DNA sequence: TGTGCCAGCAGCTCGGGCGGGTCACTGAACACTGAAGCTTTCTTT. It translates to CASSSGGSLNTEAFF.

This rearrangement joins TRBV19 to TRBJ1-1, with a tentative D call TRBD1 (5 bases). CDR1 and CDR2 from the germline V gene are LNHDA and SQIVND (reference sequence). V dropped 5 bases and J dropped 4 bases, with 11 bases sitting between them. The CDR3 is 13 amino acids. CDR3 DNA: TGTGCCAGTAGTGGCAGGGTTTCCACTGAAGCTTTCTTT. Encoded protein: CASSGRVSTEAFF.

The V gene is TRBV9, the J gene TRBJ2-7, with a weak D call TRBD1 (6 bases). CDR1 SGDLS and CDR2 YYNGEE come from the germline V gene. V dropped 4 bases and J dropped 4 bases, with 9 bases sitting between them. The CDR3 is 12 residues long. CDR3 amino acids: CASSMTGYEQYF. CDR3 coding DNA: TGTGCCAGCAGCATGACAGGATACGAGCAGTACTTC.

This chain connects TRBV6-5 to TRBJ1-4, with a possible D match to TRBD1 (6 bases). The V gene lost 6 bases and the J gene lost 4 bases, with 15 bases spanning the gap. The CDR3 contains 15 residues. Germline-derived CDR1 and CDR2 are MNHEY and SVGAGI. The CDR3 loop is CASSSGQQFNEKLFF. CDR3 DNA: TGTGCCAGCAGCTCCGGACAGCAATTTAATGAAAAACTGTTTTTT.

The chain links TRBV10-2 to TRBJ1-5; TRBD1 matches 9 bases. The V and J ends lost 4 bases and 8 bases, in that order; junction bases with no gene match: 3. The germline V gene encodes CDR1 WSHSY and CDR2 SAAADI. The CDR3 is 13 residues long. CDR3 loop: CASSGTGEEPQHF. In DNA form, the CDR3 reads TGCGCCAGCAGTGGGACAGGGGAAGAGCCCCAGCATTTT.

This chain uses TRBV12-3 or TRBV12-4 with TRBJ1-2, with D possibly being TRBD1 (5 bases). V gave up 1 base and J gave up 4 bases, with 7 bases separating them. The CDR3 runs 13 residues. The CDR3 is CASSLVQGYGYTF. For the CDR3, the DNA is TGTGCCAGCAGTTTAGTTCAGGGCTATGGCTACACCTTC.

The gene calls are TRBV27 and TRBJ1-6; D is unresolved. The germline V and J ends were trimmed by 6 bases and 16 bases, with 22 bases remaining between them. This CDR3 contains 14 residues. CDR1 is MNHEY and CDR2 is SMNVEV in the germline V gene (reference sequence). CDR3 sequence: CASSFRGLIEILHF. For the CDR3, the DNA is TGTGCCAGCAGCTTCAGAGGTTTGATTGAAATACTCCACTTT.

The J gene is TRBJ2-7, the V gene TRBV6-5, with TRBD1 identical over 8 bases. The CDR3 is made up of 15 amino acids. Germline CDR1 MNHEY, CDR2 SVGAGI. J was trimmed by 4 bases and V by 5 bases; bases with no gene match: 10. CDR3 sequence: CASSPDRASGYEQYF. In nucleotides, the CDR3 is TGTGCCAGCAGTCCGGACAGGGCCTCAGGTTACGAGCAGTACTTC.

This sequence joins TRBV24-1 and TRBJ1-5; 11 nucleotides agree with TRBD1. From germline, CDR1 is KGHDR and CDR2 SFDVKD. Trimming cost V 2 bases and J 6 bases; bases outside gene matches: 11. This CDR3 has 18 residues. CDR3 in amino acids: CATSDWTGGAGDGQPQHF. CDR3 DNA sequence: TGTGCCACCAGTGATTGGACAGGGGGCGCGGGAGATGGTCAGCCCCAGCATTTT.